The 30 T cell receptor beta chains below come from one sample, sequenced in a study of cytotoxic CD8 clonotypes in ibrutinib-treated CLL. Assay used: immunoSEQ multiplex PCR; TCRdb lists only in-frame clones, some missing. In the table there are approximately 74,000 clones, around 82% of which are singletons. Material: PBMCs, obtained at disease progression, from a patient treated with ibrutinib. The source is a human donor with chronic lymphocytic leukemia.

V and J are TRBV18 and TRBJ2-1; 8 bases match TRBD2. The CDR3 length is 15 residues. Germline V gene sequence: CDR1 KGHSH, CDR2 LQKENI. V dropped 3 bases and J dropped 2; count of bases not matched to a gene: 3. In nucleotides, the CDR3 is TGTGCCAGCTCACCTCAGCGGGGGACCTACAATGAGCAGTTCTTC. Amino acid sequence: CASSPQRGTYNEQFF.

The CDR3 coding sequence is TGTGCCAGCAGCCCCTTTGAGAAGGAAAAACTGTTTTTT. This codes for CASSPFEKEKLFF. The J gene is TRBJ1-4, the V gene TRBV27; no clear D gene. The CDR3 totals 13 residues. Trimming cost V 6 bases and J 8 bases, with 13 bases left between them. In germline, CDR1 is MNHEY, CDR2 SMNVEV (reference sequence).

The rearrangement uses TRBV27 and TRBJ1-2; D gene ambiguous. Trimming shortened V by 0 bases and J by 7 bases, and 9 bases separated the two germline ends. CDR3 length: 13 residues. CDR1 and CDR2 from the germline V gene are MNHEY and SMNVEV (reference sequence). CDR3 sequence (DNA): TGTGCCAGCAGTTTATCGTCTGGGGTTGGCTACACCTTC. Its protein product is CASSLSSGVGYTF.

The chain links TRBV23-1 to TRBJ2-7; the D gene is possibly TRBD1 (6 bases). TRBV23-1 is filed as an ORF, its function uncertain. V was clipped by 2 bases and J by 2 bases, with 16 bases between them. There are 16 residues in the CDR3. The CDR3 protein is CASSQVIQTGTYEQYF. Written as DNA, the CDR3 is TGCGCCAGCAGTCAAGTGATTCAGACAGGAACCTACGAGCAGTACTTC.

The DNA of the CDR3 is TGTGCCAGCGGTCTTGGGGGGCCGGTTCCCTTGCAGTTCTTC. Translating gives CASGLGGPVPLQFF. The chain has TRBV6-4 and TRBJ2-1; D assignment may be TRBD1 or TRBD2 (6 bases each). Trimming stripped 8 bases from V and 12 bases from J, with 23 bases between. Germline V gene data show CDR1 as MRHNA and CDR2 as SNTAGT. The CDR3 extends over 14 amino acids.

The V call is TRBV29-1, the J call TRBJ2-7; 9 nucleotides line up with TRBD1. Germline CDR1 SQVTM, CDR2 ANQGSEA. J lost 6 bases, V lost 7 bases, and 7 bases had no gene match. CDR3 length: 12 amino acids. CDR3 region: CSGGDRASEQYF. The DNA of the CDR3 is TGCAGCGGTGGGGACAGGGCAAGCGAGCAGTACTTC.

The CDR3, as DNA: TGTGCCAGCCGAACCTTCGAGTTCTACAATGAGCAGTTCTTC. Translating gives CASRTFEFYNEQFF. The V call is TRBV6-5, the J call TRBJ2-1; D is unclear. Trimming stripped 8 bases from V and 3 bases from J, with 14 bases between. Germline-derived CDR1 and CDR2 are MNHEY and SVGAGI. The CDR3 is 14 residues long.

This clone was found a few times. This chain joins TRBV5-1 and TRBJ1-2; D remains ambiguous. Deletions cut 0 bases from V and 8 bases from J, with 14 bases between. Germline CDR1 SGHRS, CDR2 YFSETQ. The length of the CDR3 is 14 residues. The CDR3 reads CASSLEWAGGGYTF. As DNA, the CDR3 is TGCGCCAGCAGCTTGGAGTGGGCTGGTGGGGGCTACACCTTC.

The J gene is TRBJ1-6, the V gene TRBV5-1; 7 bases align to TRBD1. The CDR3 spans 14 residues. From germline, CDR1 is SGHRS and CDR2 YFSETQ. Trimming removed 4 bases from V and 9 bases from J; junction bases left unmatched: 7. CDR3 bases: TGCGCCAGCAGCCTCACGGGACAGCGTTCACCCCTCCACTTT. It yields the protein CASSLTGQRSPLHF.

This clone was seen only once. The CDR3 region is CASSSDRVDGYTF. The DNA of the CDR3 is TGTGCCAGCTCCTCGGACAGGGTGGATGGCTACACCTTC. The chain couples TRBV18 to TRBJ1-2; TRBD1 matches 8 bases. Trimming at V came to 6 bases and at J to 6 bases, leaving 6 bases not matched to a gene. The CDR3 consists of 13 residues. Looked up from germline, CDR1 is KGHSH and CDR2 is LQKENI.

In DNA, the CDR3 is TGTGCCAGCAGCTACAAGTCAGGGCACCTATCTAACTATGGCTACACCTTC. Its translation: CASSYKSGHLSNYGYTF. V is TRBV7-9 and J is TRBJ1-2; D may be TRBD1 (5 bases). Germline assignment: CDR1 SEHNR and CDR2 FQNEAQ (reference sequence). The CDR3 is made up of 17 amino acids. The ends were cut back, 4 bases at V and 0 bases at J, with 18 bases in the middle.

The CDR3 DNA reads TGTGCCAGCAGTGAATGGAGAAATGAAAAACTGTTTTTT. It is translated as CASSEWRNEKLFF. The rearrangement links TRBV2 to TRBJ1-4; unclear D gene. V was clipped by 2 bases and J by 5 bases, with 6 bases between them. The germline gives CDR1 SNHLY, CDR2 FYNNEI. There are 13 residues in the CDR3.

This clone was observed a few times. V and J are TRBV10-1 and TRBJ1-1; 8 nucleotides line up with TRBD1. Trimming took 5 bases from V and 4 from J; bases not matched to a gene: 0. CDR3 length: 12 residues. Looked up from germline, CDR1 is WNHNN and CDR2 is SYGVQD (reference sequence). The CDR3 loop is CASSTGGTEAFF. The CDR3 coding sequence is TGCGCCAGCAGTACAGGGGGCACTGAAGCTTTCTTT.

This chain links TRBV18 with TRBJ2-1; 14 bases fit TRBD2. The germline CDR1 and CDR2 sequences are KGHSH and LQKENI. Trimming cost V 3 bases and J 8 bases; bases outside gene matches: 6. The length of the CDR3 is 16 residues. CDR3 region: CASSPGLAGEFDEQFF. The CDR3 nucleotides read TGTGCCAGCTCACCGGGACTAGCGGGAGAGTTTGATGAGCAGTTCTTC. Full variable domain (missing parts from reference TRBV18 and TRBJ2-1): NAGVMQNPRHLVRRRGQEARLRCSPMKGHSHVYWYRQLPEEGLKFMVYLQKENIIDESGMPKERFSAEFPKEGPSILRIQQVVRGDSAAYFCASSPGLAGEFDEQFFGPGTRLTVL.

This clone was counted a single time. This chain joins TRBV2 and TRBJ2-3, with TRBD2 matching 7 bases. The length of the CDR3 is 15 residues. The germline V gene encodes CDR1 SNHLY and CDR2 FYNNEI. Unmatched junction bases numbered 10, after V lost 4 bases and J lost 6 bases. The chain's CDR3 is CASSVGREIPDTQYF. The CDR3 DNA follows: TGTGCCAGCAGTGTTGGGCGGGAGATTCCGGATACGCAGTATTTT.

This clone was seen just once. V is TRBV4-1 and J is TRBJ1-1; the D is unclear. V lost 4 bases and J 1 base, leaving 10 bases between the germline ends. The germline CDR1 and CDR2 sequences are MGHRA and YSYEKL. The CDR3 has 14 residues. Written as DNA, the CDR3 is TGCGCCAGCAGCCCCCATGGTGCGAACACTGAAGCTTTCTTT. Its protein is CASSPHGANTEAFF.

Only one count was recorded for this clone. The chain couples TRBV2 to TRBJ1-3; D is possibly TRBD1 (5 bases). The ends were cut back, 5 bases at V and 2 bases at J, with 16 bases in the middle. The CDR3 has 16 residues. CDR1 and CDR2 (germline): SNHLY, FYNNEI. Here the CDR3 reads CASSLLEWGTGNTIYF. The CDR3 DNA sequence: TGTGCCAGCAGTCTTCTGGAGTGGGGGACTGGAAACACCATATATTTT.

The chain has TRBV4-1 and TRBJ2-7; D is ambiguous. Germline lookup yields CDR1 MGHRA and CDR2 YSYEKL. This CDR3 has 14 amino acids. V was cut by 2 bases and J by 4 bases, with 12 bases left in between. CDR3 residues: CASSQLNGIYEQYF. The CDR3 DNA is TGCGCCAGCAGCCAACTAAATGGGATTTACGAGCAGTACTTC.

This clone was observed a handful of times. This chain uses TRBV30 with TRBJ1-5; D not certain. Trimming cost V 1 base and J 3 bases, with 7 bases left between them. The germline V gene encodes CDR1 GTSNPN and CDR2 SVGIG (reference sequence). The CDR3 runs 13 residues. The CDR3 DNA sequence: TGTGCCTGGAGTGGTCGGTTCAATCAGCCCCAGCATTTT. As protein: CAWSGRFNQPQHF.

Written as DNA, the CDR3 is TGTGCCAGCAGACCCCGACAGGGGGACTATGGCTACACCTTC. Encoded protein: CASRPRQGDYGYTF. J is TRBJ1-2 and V is TRBV6-5; TRBD1 matches at 9 bases. This CDR3 is 14 amino acids long. CDR1 MNHEY and CDR2 SVGAGI come from the germline V gene. The V and J ends lost 6 bases and 3 bases, in that order; junction bases with no gene match: 5.

The gene calls are TRBV30 and TRBJ2-7, with TRBD1 matching over 9 bases. J gave up 6 bases and V 3 bases, and 3 bases lay outside the gene matches. The germline V gene has CDR1 GTSNPN and CDR2 SVGIG (reference sequence). The CDR3 sequence is 12 residues long. This CDR3 reads CAWRQTGGEQYF. CDR3 in DNA: TGTGCCTGGAGGCAGACAGGGGGCGAGCAGTACTTC.

In nucleotides, the CDR3 is TGCAGGTGGACGGATACCCTAGGGAGCAATCAGCCCCAGCATTTT. Translation gives CRWTDTLGSNQPQHF. The chain is built from TRBV29-1 and TRBJ1-5, with unresolved D. The CDR3 spans 15 residues. Germline V gene data show CDR1 as SQVTM and CDR2 as ANQGSEA.

This clone was counted ten times or more. The genes are TRBV7-6 and TRBJ1-4; D unresolved. Trimming pared 5 bases from V and 4 bases from J, leaving 14 bases between. The CDR3 runs to 15 residues. Germline loops: CDR1 SGHVS, CDR2 FNYEAQ. The DNA for the CDR3 is TGTGCCAGCAGCCCCGCTTCCAGGTTTAATGAAAAACTGTTTTTT. This codes for CASSPASRFNEKLFF.

The chain has TRBV19 and TRBJ1-1, with D maybe TRBD1 (5 bases). The CDR3 is made up of 16 amino acids. With 7 bases removed from V and 3 bases from J, the gap between germline ends came to 21 bases. CDR1 and CDR2 from the germline V gene are LNHDA and SQIVND (reference sequence). The DNA for the CDR3 is TGTGCCAGTATGGATTGGGGCCGGGAGGCGGACACTGAAGCTTTCTTT. Translation: CASMDWGREADTEAFF.

This clone was seen at least ten times. The chain uses TRBV30 and TRBJ2-2; possible D gene TRBD2, 7 bases. From germline, CDR1 is GTSNPN and CDR2 SVGIG (reference sequence). The CDR3 is made up of 15 amino acids. Trimming removed 3 bases from V and 6 bases from J, with 17 bases in between. The CDR3 sequence: CAWRRGRLGSGELFF. CDR3 nucleotide sequence: TGTGCCTGGAGGCGGGGGCGTCTCGGTTCCGGGGAGCTGTTTTTT.

The chain carries TRBV11-2 and TRBJ2-1; 7 bases match TRBD2. The CDR3 has 13 amino acids. From germline, CDR1 is SGHAT and CDR2 FQNNGV. J lost 15 bases, V lost 5 bases, and 13 bases had no gene match. The CDR3, as DNA: TGTGCCAGCAGCCCCCGCGTGGCGGGAGAAGGGTTCTTC. This encodes CASSPRVAGEGFF.

The table lists this clone with a few counts. The chain has TRBV5-6 and TRBJ2-3; D remains unclear. This CDR3 region has 12 residues. Germline loops: CDR1 SGHDT, CDR2 YYEEEE. V lost 7 bases and J lost 1, with 7 bases in between. The CDR3 sequence is CASSGGTDTQYF. CDR3 nucleotide sequence: TGTGCCAGCTCTGGGGGCACAGATACGCAGTATTTT. Complete variable domain (other parts from reference TRBV5-6 and TRBJ2-3): DAGVTQSPTHLIKTRGQQVTLRCSPKSGHDTVSWYQQALGQGPQFIFQYYEEEERQRGNFPDRFSGHQFPNYSSELNVNALLLGDSALYLCASSGGTDTQYFGPGTRLTVL.

This clone was observed a single time. The chain recombines TRBV2 with TRBJ2-4; 7 bases are a match to TRBD2. CDR1 is SNHLY, CDR2 FYNNEI, per germline. Germline trimming cut 5 bases from V and 3 bases from J; bases unmatched to any gene: 10. CDR3 length: 16 residues. The CDR3 DNA is TGTGCCAGCAGTTACCTGACTAGCATCGGCAAAAACATTCAGTACTTC. Encoded protein: CASSYLTSIGKNIQYF.

This rearrangement joins TRBV6-5 to TRBJ2-7; TRBD1 agrees at 10 bases. CDR1 and CDR2 (germline): MNHEY, SVGAGI. The length of the CDR3 is 16 residues. The J segment lost 3 bases and the V segment lost 3 bases, leaving 8 bases of the junction unmatched. Written as DNA, the CDR3 is TGTGCCAGCAGTTATAATGTGTGGACAGGGGGCTACGAGCAGTACTTC. Its translation is CASSYNVWTGGYEQYF.

This rearrangement joins TRBV7-2 to TRBJ1-1; TRBD1 matches 10 bases. This CDR3 contains 14 residues. Per the germline V gene, CDR1 is SGHTA and CDR2 is FQGNSA. Trimming took 5 bases from V and 3 from J; bases not matched to a gene: 3. Here the CDR3 DNA reads TGTGCCAGCAGCAGACAGGGGGCGGACACTGAAGCTTTCTTT. It translates to CASSRQGADTEAFF.